Below, 8 T cell receptor beta chains from the same sample are listed, as sequenced in a study of cytomegalovirus exposure and HLA in healthy donors. It was with 60 Vbeta and 13 Jbeta primers that the PCR ran. TCRdb's table, derived via immunoSEQ multiplex PCR, lists solely in-frame clones and lacks some. The repertoire includes fewer than 65,000 clones, about 87% of them detected once, and approximately 1.5% sits in the top ten. Sequenced material: PBMCs. These receptors were obtained from a man between 18 and 29 years old in good health and CMV-seronegative.

V and J are TRBV5-6 and TRBJ1-2; 7 nucleotides line up with TRBD1. CDR1 SGHDT and CDR2 YYEEEE come from the germline V gene. With 5 bases clipped from V and 8 bases from J, the junction kept 9 bases outside the gene matches. This CDR3 has 13 amino acids. CDR3 sequence (DNA): TGTGCCAGCAGTGAGGAGGGGGCGCGCGGCTACACCTTC. Its protein product is CASSEEGARGYTF.

This rearrangement joins TRBV7-2 to TRBJ2-3; D gene ambiguous. Germline loops: CDR1 SGHTA, CDR2 FQGNSA. V was clipped by 5 bases and J by 1 base, with 4 bases between them. The CDR3 spans 12 residues. CDR3 in amino acids: CASSPGTDTQYF. The CDR3, as DNA: TGTGCCAGCAGCCCCGGCACAGATACGCAGTATTTT.

The chain uses TRBV28 and TRBJ1-2; D perhaps matches TRBD1 (5 bases). Germline-derived CDR1 and CDR2 are MDHEN and SYDVKM. Trimming took 2 bases from V and 5 from J, leaving 15 bases between them. CDR3 length: 15 residues. CDR3 nucleotide sequence: TGTGCCAGCAGTTTACCAAGGGGTGAGGCTTATGGCTACACCTTC. The encoded protein is CASSLPRGEAYGYTF.

Points on this clone: A junction end diverges from the germline sequence, so it may reflect a read error. For the CDR3, the DNA is TGTTCCAGCAGGGGGGGGGATAATGAAAAACTGTTTTTT. Amino acid sequence: CSSRGGDNEKLFF. The chain has TRBV7-9 and TRBJ1-4; 7 bases are a match to TRBD1. The CDR3 spans 13 residues. In germline, CDR1 is SEHNR, CDR2 FQNEAQ (reference sequence).

The chain recombines TRBV18 with TRBJ1-4, with a weak D call TRBD1 (6 bases). CDR3 size: 13 residues. Trimming took 4 bases from V and 6 from J, leaving 9 bases between them. Germline V lookup: CDR1 KGHSH, CDR2 LQKENI. CDR3 DNA: TGTGCCAGCTCACTTTGGACAGATGAAAAACTGTTTTTT. Its protein product is CASSLWTDEKLFF.

This clone was seen a handful of times. The V call is TRBV6-5, the J call TRBJ2-3; 10 nucleotides agree with TRBD2. The germline V gene has CDR1 MNHEY and CDR2 SVGAGI. Trimming took 5 bases from V and 2 from J; bases not matched to a gene: 1. This CDR3 has 14 amino acids. CDR3: CASSGTSATDTQYF. The CDR3 nucleotides are TGTGCCAGCAGTGGGACTAGCGCCACAGATACGCAGTATTTT.

This chain's CDR3 is CAWSVLSGEQFF. The CDR3 coding sequence is TGTGCCTGGAGTGTCCTAAGCGGTGAGCAGTTCTTC. V is TRBV30 and J is TRBJ2-1, with D possibly matching TRBD2 (5 bases). CDR3 length equals 12 residues. Germline V lookup: CDR1 GTSNPN, CDR2 SVGIG (reference sequence). Between the trimmed V and J ends, which lost 0 bases and 9 bases, there was a span of 9 bases. Based on the CDR3 plus reference TRBV30 and TRBJ2-1, the full variable domain is SQTIHQWPATLVQPVGSPLSLECTVEGTSNPNLYWYRQAAGRGLQLLFYSVGIGQISSEVPQNLSASRPQDRQFILSSKKLLLSDSGFYLCAWSVLSGEQFFGPGTRLTVL.

This clone was observed a single time. The chain uses TRBV6-6 and TRBJ1-3; 9 nucleotides align to TRBD1. Germline V CDR1 and CDR2: MNHNY, SVGAGI (reference sequence). V shed 0 bases, J shed 8 bases, and the junction held 5 bases outside the gene matches. The CDR3 is 15 residues long. CDR3 loop: CASSYSQDRGDTIYF. The CDR3 DNA reads as TGTGCCAGCAGTTACTCGCAGGACAGGGGAGACACCATATATTTT.